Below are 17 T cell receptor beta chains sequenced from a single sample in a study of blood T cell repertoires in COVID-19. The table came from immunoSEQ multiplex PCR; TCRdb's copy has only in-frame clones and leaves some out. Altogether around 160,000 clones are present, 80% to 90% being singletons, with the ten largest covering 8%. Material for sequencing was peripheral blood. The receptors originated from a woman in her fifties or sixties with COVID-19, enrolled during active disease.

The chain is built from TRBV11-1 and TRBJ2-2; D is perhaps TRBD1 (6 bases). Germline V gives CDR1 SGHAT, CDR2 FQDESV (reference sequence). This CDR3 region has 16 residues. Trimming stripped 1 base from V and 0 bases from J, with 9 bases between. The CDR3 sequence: CASSLGQAPNTGELFF. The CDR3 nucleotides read TGTGCCAGCAGCTTAGGACAGGCTCCGAACACCGGGGAGCTGTTTTTT.

CDR3 nucleotides: TGCAGCACGCGAAAGACAGTGAACACTGAAGCTTTCTTT. Encoded protein: CSTRKTVNTEAFF. V usage is TRBV29-1 and J usage is TRBJ1-1; the D gene is possibly TRBD1 (5 bases). V lost 8 bases, J lost 0 bases, and 13 bases lay in between. This CDR3 has 13 residues. Looked up from germline, CDR1 is SQVTM and CDR2 is ANQGSEA.

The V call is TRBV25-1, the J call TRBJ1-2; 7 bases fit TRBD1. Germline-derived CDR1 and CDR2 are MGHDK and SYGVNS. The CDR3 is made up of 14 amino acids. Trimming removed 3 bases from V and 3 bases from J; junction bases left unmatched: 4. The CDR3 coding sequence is TGTGCCAGCAGTGAGGCAGGGGGAGACTATGGCTACACCTTC. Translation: CASSEAGGDYGYTF.

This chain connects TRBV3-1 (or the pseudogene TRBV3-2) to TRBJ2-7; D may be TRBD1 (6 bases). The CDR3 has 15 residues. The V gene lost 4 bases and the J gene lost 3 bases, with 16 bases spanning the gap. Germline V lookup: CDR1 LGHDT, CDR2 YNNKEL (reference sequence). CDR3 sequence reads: CASSRTRQVLYEQYF. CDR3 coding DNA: TGTGCCAGCAGCCGGACCAGACAGGTTCTCTACGAGCAGTACTTC.

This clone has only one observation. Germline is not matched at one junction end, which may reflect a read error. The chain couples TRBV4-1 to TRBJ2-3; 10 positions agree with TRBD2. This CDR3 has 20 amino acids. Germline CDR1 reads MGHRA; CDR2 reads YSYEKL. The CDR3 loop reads CASCQVSSGGWPLGTDTQYF. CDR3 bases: TGCGCCAGCTGCCAAGTATCTAGCGGGGGATGGCCCCTTGGCACAGATACGCAGTATTTT.

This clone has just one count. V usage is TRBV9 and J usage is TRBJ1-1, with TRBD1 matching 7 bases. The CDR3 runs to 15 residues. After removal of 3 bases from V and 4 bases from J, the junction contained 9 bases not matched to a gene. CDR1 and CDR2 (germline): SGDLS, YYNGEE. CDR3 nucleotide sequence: TGTGCCAGCAGCGGGGGACTCCAGGGGGGCACTGAAGCTTTCTTT. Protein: CASSGGLQGGTEAFF.

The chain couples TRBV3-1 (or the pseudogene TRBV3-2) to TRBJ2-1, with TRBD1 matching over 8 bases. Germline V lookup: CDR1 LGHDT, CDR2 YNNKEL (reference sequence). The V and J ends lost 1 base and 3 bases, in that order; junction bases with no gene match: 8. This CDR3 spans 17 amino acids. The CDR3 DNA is TGTGCCAGCAGCCAAGTTCCTGAGGACAGGGTCTACAATGAGCAGTTCTTC. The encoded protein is CASSQVPEDRVYNEQFF.

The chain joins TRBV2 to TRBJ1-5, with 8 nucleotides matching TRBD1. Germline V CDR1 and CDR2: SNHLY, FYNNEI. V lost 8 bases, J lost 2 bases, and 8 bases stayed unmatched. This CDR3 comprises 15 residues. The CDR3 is CASFPTGEGNQPQHF. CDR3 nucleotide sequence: TGTGCCAGCTTCCCGACAGGGGAGGGCAATCAGCCCCAGCATTTT.

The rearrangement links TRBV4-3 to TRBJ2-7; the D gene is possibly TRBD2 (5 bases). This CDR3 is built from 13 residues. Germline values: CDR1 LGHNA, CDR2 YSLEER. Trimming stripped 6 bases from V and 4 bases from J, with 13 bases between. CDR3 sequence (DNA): TGCGCCAGCAGTCGGGGTCGTGGATACGAGCAGTACTTC. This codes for CASSRGRGYEQYF.

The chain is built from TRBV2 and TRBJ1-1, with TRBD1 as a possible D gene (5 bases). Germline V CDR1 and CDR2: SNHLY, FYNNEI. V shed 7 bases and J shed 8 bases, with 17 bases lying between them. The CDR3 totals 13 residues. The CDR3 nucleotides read TGTGCCAGCAAAGAAGACAGCCTCTCAGAAGCTTTCTTT. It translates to CASKEDSLSEAFF.

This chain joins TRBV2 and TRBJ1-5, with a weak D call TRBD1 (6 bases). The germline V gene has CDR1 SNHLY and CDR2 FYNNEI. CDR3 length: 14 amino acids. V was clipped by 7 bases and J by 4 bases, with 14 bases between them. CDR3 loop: CASTPGRGNQPQHF. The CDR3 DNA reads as TGTGCCAGCACCCCGGGAAGGGGGAATCAGCCCCAGCATTTT.

This CDR3 reads CASSLSADTQYF. In DNA, the CDR3 is TGTGCCAGCAGTTTATCCGCAGATACGCAGTATTTT. The rearrangement uses TRBV27 and TRBJ2-3; D ambiguous. Germline loops: CDR1 MNHEY, CDR2 SMNVEV (reference sequence). The CDR3 extends over 12 amino acids. V was trimmed by 0 bases and J by 4 bases, leaving 2 bases between them.

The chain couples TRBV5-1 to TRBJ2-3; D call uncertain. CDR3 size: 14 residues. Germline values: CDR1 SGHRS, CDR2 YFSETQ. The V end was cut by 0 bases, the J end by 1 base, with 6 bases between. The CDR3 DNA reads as TGCGCCAGCAGCTTGGGCCCAGGCACAGATACGCAGTATTTT. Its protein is CASSLGPGTDTQYF.

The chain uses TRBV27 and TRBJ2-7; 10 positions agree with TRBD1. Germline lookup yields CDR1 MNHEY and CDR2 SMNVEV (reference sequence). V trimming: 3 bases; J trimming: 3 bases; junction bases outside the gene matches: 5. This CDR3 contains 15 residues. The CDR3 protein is CASSLTGGVNYEQYF. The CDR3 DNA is TGTGCCAGCAGTTTGACAGGGGGCGTAAACTACGAGCAGTACTTC.

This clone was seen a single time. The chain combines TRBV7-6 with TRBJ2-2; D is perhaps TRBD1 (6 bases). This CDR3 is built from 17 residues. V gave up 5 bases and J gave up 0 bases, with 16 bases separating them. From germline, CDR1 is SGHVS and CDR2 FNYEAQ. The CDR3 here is CASSRGRGLTNTGELFF. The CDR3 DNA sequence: TGTGCCAGCAGCCGCGGCAGGGGCCTTACGAACACCGGGGAGCTGTTTTTT.

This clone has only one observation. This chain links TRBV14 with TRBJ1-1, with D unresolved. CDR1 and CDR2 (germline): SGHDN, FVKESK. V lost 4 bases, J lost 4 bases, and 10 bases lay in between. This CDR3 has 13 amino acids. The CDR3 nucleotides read TGTGCCAGCAGCCCCCCCTGGGCCACTGAAGCTTTCTTT. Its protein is CASSPPWATEAFF.

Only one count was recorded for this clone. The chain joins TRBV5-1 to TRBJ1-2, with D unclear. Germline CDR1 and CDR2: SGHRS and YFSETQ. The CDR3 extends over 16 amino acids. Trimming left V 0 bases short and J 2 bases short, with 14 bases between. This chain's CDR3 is CASSLVRGRLNYGYTF. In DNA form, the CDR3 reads TGCGCCAGCAGCTTGGTAAGAGGCCGGTTAAACTATGGCTACACCTTC.